This T cell receptor (beta chain) was retrieved from a study of beta chain features in type 1 diabetes. This clone turned up a few times. Its specificity is unknown. Study findings and constraints: All four CD4+ subsets from Type 1 diabetes patients carried moderately but significantly shorter TCRB CDR3s.

The CDR3 runs 12 residues. V was cut by 5 bases and J by 7 bases, with 9 bases left in between. Germline V gene sequence: CDR1 LNHDA, CDR2 SQIVND (reference sequence). Via CD45RO/CCR7/CD25/CD127/CD95/CD27, cells of the CD4+ naive, central memory, regulatory and stem cell-like memory subsets were sorted. All of the sorted populations showed purity greater than 95%. Since all of the isolated RNA was reverse transcribed, expressed TCRB transcripts were what got sequenced. The protocol was immunoSEQ multiplex PCR, while the TCRdb copy is restricted to in-frame clones and leaves out a portion. Of roughly 150,000 clones listed, roughly 9% were seen once; the top ten hold about 0.7%.

The genes are TRBV19 and TRBJ2-1; D not resolved. This TCR came from a woman aged 25 to 39 with type 1 diabetes. The sequencing sample was made of central memory CD4+ T cells from blood. CDR3 amino acids: CASSWSGNEQFF. CDR3 bases: TGTGCCAGTAGTTGGAGTGGGAATGAGCAGTTCTTC.